There are many counts of the clone carrying this T cell receptor (beta chain). The sample belongs to a study of T cells in Graves' hyperthyroidism and ophthalmopathy. Authors of the study amplified TCR beta CDR3 regions from RNA transcripts. A first-round RT-PCR of the TCR CDR3 used the HTBI primer set. TCRdb analysed the multiplex PCR reads with MiXCR anew, one entry per CDR3 protein. In the table there are about 400,000 distinct CDR3 sequences, more than 12% of which are singletons. Losses at the gene ends were 6 bases for V and 0 bases for J; bases not matched to a gene: 12. The CDR3 extends over 17 amino acids.

The specimen sequenced was blood. The TCR was taken from a man aged 50-59 years with Graves' ophthalmopathy. The chain is built from TRBV12-3 or TRBV12-4 and TRBJ2-7; TRBD1 matches 9 bases. CDR3 in amino acids: CASRKLGTGSSSYEQYF. CDR3 in DNA: TGTGCCAGCAGGAAACTGGGGACAGGGTCGAGCTCCTACGAGCAGTACTTC.